A single sample is the source of the 8 T cell receptor beta chains below, sequenced in a study of T cell repertoires in cytomegalovirus infection. TCRdb processed the reads anew with MiXCR; each CDR3 protein has one entry. The data contain approximately 71,000 distinct CDR3 sequences, 3% to 4% of them singletons. Sequencing used PBMCs. Receptor source: a human donor in good health (CMV status not recorded). Some clones in this sample may be carry-over from other donors' samples.

The table lists this clonotype with many counts. For the CDR3, the DNA is TGTGCCAGCAGCTCCGCCCCCAGGGATCCACAGCCCCAGCATTTT. This translates into CASSSAPRDPQPQHF. The rearrangement links TRBV7-9 to TRBJ1-5; D may be TRBD1 (5 bases). This CDR3 spans 15 amino acids. From germline, CDR1 is SEHNR and CDR2 FQNEAQ (reference sequence). V was cut by 4 bases and J by 7 bases, with 17 bases left in between. The whole variable domain, remainder taken from reference TRBV7-9 and TRBJ1-5, is DTGVSQNPRHKITKRGQNVTFRCDPISEHNRLYWYRQTLGQGPEFLTYFQNEAQLEKSRLLSDRFSAERPKGSFSTLEIQRTEQGDSAMYLCASSSAPRDPQPQHFGDGTRLSIL.

This clonotype was seen at least ten times. This rearrangement joins TRBV7-2 to TRBJ2-1; D may be TRBD1 or TRBD2 (5 bases each). V dropped 6 bases and J dropped 2 bases, with 14 bases sitting between them. Germline values: CDR1 SGHTA, CDR2 FQGNSA. The CDR3 is 15 amino acids. The DNA of the CDR3 is TGTGCCAGCAGTACCTGGGGGAGTCCCTACAATGAGCAGTTCTTC. This sequence encodes CASSTWGSPYNEQFF.

This clonotype was found many times. This chain uses TRBV7-6 with TRBJ2-3, with 11 bases lining up with TRBD2. J gave up 2 bases and V 5 bases, and 6 bases lay outside the gene matches. Germline V lookup: CDR1 SGHVS, CDR2 FNYEAQ. This CDR3 has 16 residues. For the CDR3, the DNA is TGTGCCAGCAGCCCTACTAGCGGGAGCCCCACAGATACGCAGTATTTT. It specifies CASSPTSGSPTDTQYF.

This clonotype came up many times. V and J are TRBV7-2 and TRBJ2-7; 8 nucleotides line up with TRBD2. Germline V gene sequence: CDR1 SGHTA, CDR2 FQGNSA. With 5 bases clipped from V and 3 bases from J, the junction kept 3 bases outside the gene matches. The CDR3 is made up of 13 amino acids. The CDR3 protein is CASSPGLVYEQYF. The CDR3 DNA reads TGTGCCAGCAGCCCGGGACTAGTCTACGAGCAGTACTTC.

This clonotype was recorded many times. V is TRBV7-8 and J is TRBJ2-1; perhaps TRBD1 as D (5 bases). Per germline, CDR1 SGHVS and CDR2 FQNEAQ. Trimming removed 0 bases at V and 4 bases at J, with 10 bases between. The CDR3 has 15 residues. The CDR3 sequence: CASSLATERYNEQFF. The CDR3 DNA is TGTGCCAGCAGCTTAGCGACAGAGCGATACAATGAGCAGTTCTTC.

This clonotype has more than one count but fewer than ten. The chain joins TRBV7-2 to TRBJ2-6, with D unclear. In germline, CDR1 is SGHTA, CDR2 FQGNSA. The CDR3 is 13 residues long. Between the trimmed V and J ends, which lost 5 bases and 5 bases, there was a span of 7 bases. The CDR3 here is CASSLLRANVLTF. The CDR3, as DNA: TGTGCCAGCAGCCTTCTGAGGGCCAACGTCCTGACTTTC.

This clonotype has at least ten counts. The CDR3 DNA sequence: TGTGCCAGCAGCTTAGTCGCGGGGCCCAGGGATGAGCAGTTCTTC. Translation: CASSLVAGPRDEQFF. V usage is TRBV7-2 and J usage is TRBJ2-1; possible D gene TRBD2, 6 bases. Trimming stripped 1 base from V and 8 bases from J, with 15 bases between. Germline lookup yields CDR1 SGHTA and CDR2 FQGNSA. The CDR3 contains 15 residues.

This clonotype was recorded only once. With a much larger clone just one base away, this may be a read error. The chain couples TRBV7-2 to TRBJ1-1; tentative D call: TRBD1 (5 bases). CDR3 size: 14 residues. Trimming removed 4 bases at V and 3 bases at J, with 12 bases between. Germline assignment: CDR1 SGHTA and CDR2 FQGNSA. The CDR3 DNA follows: TGTGCCAGCAGCTCCGACCGGGGGTACACTGAAGCTTTCTTT. Translated, it gives CASSSDRGYTEAFF. Variable domain in full (rest from reference TRBV7-2 and TRBJ1-1): GAGVSQSPSNKVTEKGKDVELRCDPISGHTALYWYRQSLGQGLEFLIYFQGNSAPDKSGLPSDRFSAERTGGSVSTLTIQRTQQEDSAVYLCASSSDRGYTEAFFGQGTRLTVV.